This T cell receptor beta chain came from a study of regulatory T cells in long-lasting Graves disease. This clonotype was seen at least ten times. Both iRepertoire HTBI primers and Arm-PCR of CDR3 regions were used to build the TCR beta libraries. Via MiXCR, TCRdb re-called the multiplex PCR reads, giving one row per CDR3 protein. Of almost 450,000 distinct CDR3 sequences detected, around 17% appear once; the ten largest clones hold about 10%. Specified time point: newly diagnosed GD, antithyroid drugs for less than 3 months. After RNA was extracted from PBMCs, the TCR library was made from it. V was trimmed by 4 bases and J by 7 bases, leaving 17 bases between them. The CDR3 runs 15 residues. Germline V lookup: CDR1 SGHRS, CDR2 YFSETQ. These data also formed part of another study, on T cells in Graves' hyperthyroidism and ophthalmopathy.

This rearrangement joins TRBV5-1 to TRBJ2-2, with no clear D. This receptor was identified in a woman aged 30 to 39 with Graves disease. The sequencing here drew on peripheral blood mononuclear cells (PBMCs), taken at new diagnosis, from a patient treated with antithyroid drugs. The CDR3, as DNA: TGCGCCAGCAGCATTGGACCTCGAGCTGTCGGGGAGCTGTTTTTT. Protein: CASSIGPRAVGELFF.